A selection of T cell receptor beta chains follows, all from one sample in a study of PD-1 blockade in mismatch repair-deficient tumors. Assay used: immunoSEQ multiplex PCR; TCRdb lists only in-frame clones, some missing. The sample has about 19,000 clones; approximately 80% are singletons. The sample consisted of PBMCs, taken 52 weeks after starting pembrolizumab. These TCRs come from an adult with mismatch repair-deficient cancer. Each CDR3 is given with its conserved first and last residue. D genes are given only for firm matches. Clone size is given for some rows only: seen once, a few or many times, or a class if the clone is expanded.

J: TRBJ2-7; V: TRBV25-1; D: TRBD2; size: .; CDR3: CASSLAGDEQYF
J: TRBJ1-1; V: TRBV28; D: .; size: .; CDR3: CASSLSRGGGRKAFF
J: TRBJ2-1; V: TRBV5-1; D: TRBD2; size: .; CDR3: CASSLATSGRSSYNEQFF
J: TRBJ2-3; V: TRBV29-1; D: TRBD1; size: .; CDR3: CSAPTGAGTDTQYF
J: TRBJ2-2; V: TRBV25-1; D: .; size: .; CDR3: CASSADRLFNTGELFF
J: TRBJ1-4; V: TRBV4-2; D: TRBD1; size: .; CDR3: CASSLTGTGNEKLFF
J: TRBJ2-5; V: TRBV7-3; D: .; size: .; CDR3: CASSLRGVESQYF
J: TRBJ1-4; V: TRBV19; D: .; size: once; CDR3: CASSIPGKGEKLFF
J: TRBJ1-6; V: TRBV27; D: TRBD1; size: .; CDR3: CATRTGYNSPLHF
J: TRBJ2-7; V: TRBV9; D: TRBD2; size: few; CDR3: CASSVGGGPYEQYF
J: TRBJ1-4; V: TRBV19; D: .; size: .; CDR3: CASSIRLRNEKLFF
J: TRBJ1-1; V: TRBV27; D: .; size: once; CDR3: CASSNPAGGNTEAFF
J: TRBJ2-5; V: TRBV7-2; D: TRBD2; size: .; CDR3: CASSLLFAGAGGETQYF
J: TRBJ2-7; V: TRBV5-4; D: TRBD1; size: .; CDR3: CASSLEGGAWEQYF
J: TRBJ1-1; V: TRBV30; D: TRBD1; size: .; CDR3: CACGTGGLNTEAFF
J: TRBJ2-3; V: TRBV18; D: .; size: once; CDR3: CASSRTGAGSTDTQYF
J: TRBJ1-2; V: TRBV29-1; D: TRBD1; size: .; CDR3: CSVRKQGASYGYTF
J: TRBJ1-2; V: TRBV7-3; D: .; size: .; CDR3: CASSLTESGGYTF
J: TRBJ2-2; V: TRBV11-2; D: TRBD2; size: once; CDR3: CASSLARTSGRAGELFF
J: TRBJ1-1; V: TRBV28; D: .; size: .; CDR3: CASSKDTVNTEAFF
J: TRBJ2-7; V: TRBV15; D: TRBD1; size: few; CDR3: CATSVGTGYTYEQYF
J: TRBJ1-3; V: TRBV25-1; D: TRBD1; size: .; CDR3: CASSGQSSTIYF
J: TRBJ2-1; V: TRBV4-1; D: TRBD2; size: .; CDR3: CASSPSGLAYNEQFF
J: TRBJ2-1; V: TRBV6-1; D: .; size: .; CDR3: CASSERNEQFF
J: TRBJ1-1; V: TRBV9; D: .; size: .; CDR3: CASSVGSGWGEYTEAFF
J: TRBJ2-7; V: TRBV7-2; D: .; size: .; CDR3: CASSLRDTLPGEQYF
J: TRBJ1-2; V: TRBV7-2; D: .; size: .; CDR3: CASSSLLDKGYTF
J: TRBJ2-7; V: TRBV6-5; D: .; size: few; CDR3: CASASRSYEQYF
J: TRBJ1-1; V: TRBV25-1; D: .; size: .; CDR3: CASSDPGRGNTEAFF
J: TRBJ2-2; V: TRBV11-2; D: .; size: .; CDR3: CASSFPLGAGVGTGELFF
J: TRBJ2-1; V: TRBV7-8; D: TRBD1; size: .; CDR3: CASSFRGQDYNEQFF
J: TRBJ1-1; V: TRBV9; D: .; size: .; CDR3: CASSPRQEMNTEAFF
J: TRBJ2-4; V: TRBV28; D: TRBD2; size: .; CDR3: CASSPLTAGVREGYF
J: TRBJ1-5; V: TRBV10-3; D: .; size: .; CDR3: CAISPGGSNQPQHF
J: TRBJ2-2; V: TRBV5-1; D: TRBD1; size: once; CDR3: CASSPSGQGAPGELFF
J: TRBJ1-5; V: TRBV5-5; D: TRBD1; size: .; CDR3: CASSSTGALTQPQHF
J: TRBJ2-7; V: TRBV27; D: TRBD2; size: few; CDR3: CASSFGGLEVYEQYF
J: TRBJ1-1; V: TRBV27; D: .; size: .; CDR3: CASRPEGQLRGTEAFF
J: TRBJ1-2; V: TRBV19; D: TRBD1; size: .; CDR3: CASSTAGQGALLAF
J: TRBJ2-1; V: TRBV27; D: .; size: once; CDR3: CASSLRGREDNEQFF
J: TRBJ2-2; V: TRBV28; D: TRBD2; size: .; CDR3: CASSPSGRVRGELFF
J: TRBJ2-1; V: TRBV6-5; D: TRBD2; size: .; CDR3: CASSLREPGSNEQFF
J: TRBJ2-7; V: TRBV7-3; D: .; size: .; CDR3: CASSKQGNSYEQYF
J: TRBJ1-2; V: TRBV5-4; D: .; size: .; CDR3: CASSREGVGLYGYTF
J: TRBJ1-2; V: TRBV18; D: TRBD1; size: .; CDR3: CASSPEQGSASYGYTF
J: TRBJ2-7; V: TRBV19; D: .; size: once; CDR3: CASSRGYLYEQYF
J: TRBJ2-2; V: TRBV28; D: .; size: .; CDR3: CASSLAGTGELFF
J: TRBJ2-7; V: TRBV2; D: .; size: .; CDR3: CASSEAGLQGYEQYF
J: TRBJ2-1; V: TRBV28; D: TRBD2; size: .; CDR3: CASRDPRDYYNEQFF
J: TRBJ1-1; V: TRBV7-9; D: .; size: .; CDR3: CASSLLGGATEAFF
J: TRBJ2-5; V: TRBV28; D: .; size: .; CDR3: CASSLRGGTVKETQYF
J: TRBJ1-5; V: TRBV28; D: .; size: .; CDR3: CASSLLVTGEYNQPQHF
J: TRBJ2-3; V: TRBV28; D: TRBD2; size: .; CDR3: CASSLAGESTDTQYF
J: TRBJ2-3; V: TRBV5-1; D: TRBD1; size: .; CDR3: CASSGQGSTDTQYF
J: TRBJ2-7; V: TRBV6-4; D: .; size: .; CDR3: CASSDSPPRGSSYEQYF
J: TRBJ2-7; V: TRBV7-9; D: .; size: .; CDR3: CASSLAQGYEQYF
J: TRBJ2-7; V: TRBV28; D: .; size: .; CDR3: CASRDGRLTGTYEQYF
J: TRBJ2-5; V: TRBV28; D: .; size: .; CDR3: CASSSQHRDFQETQYF
J: TRBJ2-5; V: TRBV30; D: TRBD1; size: .; CDR3: CAWRKQGGETQYF
J: TRBJ1-2; V: TRBV9; D: .; size: .; CDR3: CASSVVTGMDGYTF